This entry lists 5 T cell receptor beta chains sequenced from one sample in a study of Ad26.COV2.S vaccination and SARS-CoV-2 variants. This sample's treatment: around 19 received Ad26.COV2.S at low or high dose, single or two shots; several received placebo; per-sample allocation not given. Vaccine and placebo recipients were sampled on day 63 after the first injection. Clones were sequenced by immunoSEQ multiplex PCR, and TCRdb holds only the in-frame ones, with some missing. The sample shows over 400,000 clones, about 92% of them seen only once. The material sequenced was peripheral blood, taken in a trial of Ad26.COV2.S vaccine versus placebo. The source is a person aged 18-60 years who received the Ad26.COV2.S COVID-19 vaccine or a placebo.

CDR3 in DNA: TGTGCCAGCAGCCCCGTGGGGGCGTTGGATGAGCAGTTCTTC. It specifies CASSPVGALDEQFF. The rearrangement links TRBV9 to TRBJ2-1; possibly TRBD1 for D (6 bases). Trimming took 4 bases from V and 8 from J, leaving 16 bases between them. This CDR3 has 14 residues. The germline V gene has CDR1 SGDLS and CDR2 YYNGEE.

V and J are TRBV6-6 and TRBJ1-5; D remains unclear. This CDR3 comprises 11 residues. Germline-derived CDR1 and CDR2 are MNHNY and SVGAGI (reference sequence). The germline V and J ends were trimmed by 3 bases and 11 bases, with 8 bases remaining between them. This CDR3 is CASSYDRTQHF. CDR3 nucleotides: TGTGCCAGCAGTTATGATAGGACCCAGCATTTT.

A note on this clone: The sample contains more than one DNA sequence encoding this CDR3. V usage is TRBV9 and J usage is TRBJ1-2, with D unresolved. The CDR3 loop spans 13 amino acids. Germline V gene lookup returns CDR1 SGDLS and CDR2 YYNGEE. V shed 0 bases and J shed 1 base, with 4 bases lying between them. The DNA of the CDR3 is TGTGCCAGCAGCGTAGACAGTAACTATGGCTACACCTTC. It translates to CASSVDSNYGYTF.

The chain carries TRBV5-1 and TRBJ2-1; D is perhaps TRBD2 (7 bases). This CDR3 region has 16 residues. The germline V gene encodes CDR1 SGHRS and CDR2 YFSETQ. Trimming removed 5 bases from V and 4 bases from J, with 19 bases in between. CDR3 amino acids: CASSTRTRGGYNEQFF. The CDR3, as DNA: TGCGCCAGCAGTACCCGGACTAGAGGGGGATACAATGAGCAGTTCTTC.

V gene TRBV30 combines with J gene TRBJ2-2; D unresolved. The V gene's germline CDR1 is GTSNPN and CDR2 SVGIG (reference sequence). The CDR3 length is 10 residues. CDR3 amino acids: CLLFTGELFF. The CDR3 bases are TGTTTACTCTTTACCGGGGAGCTGTTTTTT.